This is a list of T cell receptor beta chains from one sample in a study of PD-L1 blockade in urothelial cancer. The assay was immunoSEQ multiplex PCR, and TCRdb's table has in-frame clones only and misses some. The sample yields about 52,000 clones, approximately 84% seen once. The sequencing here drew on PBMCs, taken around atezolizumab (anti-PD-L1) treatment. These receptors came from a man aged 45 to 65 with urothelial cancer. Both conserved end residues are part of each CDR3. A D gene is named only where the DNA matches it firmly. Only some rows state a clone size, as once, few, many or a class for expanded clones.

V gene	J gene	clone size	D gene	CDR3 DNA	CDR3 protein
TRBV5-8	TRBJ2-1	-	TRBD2	TGTGCCAGCAGCTTGGGTGATGTAGCGGGGTACAATGAGCAGTTCTTC	CASSLGDVAGYNEQFF
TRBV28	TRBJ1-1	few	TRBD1	TGTGCCAGCAGAACACCGGGACAGGGTACGGGCACTGAAGCTTTCTTT	CASRTPGQGTGTEAFF
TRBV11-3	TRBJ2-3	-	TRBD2	TGTGCCAGCAGCCCCGTAGCGGGGGCAAATACGCAGTATTTT	CASSPVAGANTQYF
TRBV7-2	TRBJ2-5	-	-	TGTGCCAGCAGCTTACAGTCCCCCCGCACCACCCAGTACTTC	CASSLQSPRTTQYF
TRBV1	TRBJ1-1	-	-	TGCACCATCCGGGGGCGGGGCGGGGGGAACACTGAAGCTTTCTTT	CTIRGRGGGNTEAFF
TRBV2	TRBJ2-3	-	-	TGTGCCAGCAGCGCGATGTTCGGTTATACGCAGTATTTT	CASSAMFGYTQYF
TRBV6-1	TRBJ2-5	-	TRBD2	TGTGCCAGCAGTGAACTAGCGGGGAAAGAGACCCAGTACTTC	CASSELAGKETQYF
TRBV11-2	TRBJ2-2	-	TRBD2	TGTGCCAGCAGCTTATTCGTGGGAGGGCCACTGTTTTTT	CASSLFVGGPLFF
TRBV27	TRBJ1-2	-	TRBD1	TGTGCCAGCAGTTCCCGACAGGGGGCCATGGGAGGCTACACCTTC	CASSSRQGAMGGYTF
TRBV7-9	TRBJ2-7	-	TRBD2	TGTGCCAGCAGCTGGGACAGTTGGACTAGCGGGTCCTACGAGCAGTACTTC	CASSWDSWTSGSYEQYF
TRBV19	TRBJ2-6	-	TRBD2	TGTGCCAGTACCCGGGGGGGGCAAACTGGGGCCAACGTCCTGACTTTC	CASTRGGQTGANVLTF
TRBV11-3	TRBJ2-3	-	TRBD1	TGTGCCAGCAGCTTGGGGGACAGGGCCGCAGATACGCAGTATTTT	CASSLGDRAADTQYF
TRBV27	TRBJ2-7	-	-	TGTGCCAGCAGTTTTGCTCCGGGGGTGGGGCAGTACTTC	CASSFAPGVGQYF
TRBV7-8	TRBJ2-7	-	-	TGTGCCAGCAGCTTAGGGCCGTTCTACGAGCAGTACTTC	CASSLGPFYEQYF
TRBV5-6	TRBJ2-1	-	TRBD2	TGTGCCAGCAGCGCAGATAGCGGGGGGCCGTACAATGAGCAGTTCTTC	CASSADSGGPYNEQFF
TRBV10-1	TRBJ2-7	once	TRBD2	TGCGCCAGCAGTGATACCGGGACTACCATCTACGAGCAGTACTTC	CASSDTGTTIYEQYF
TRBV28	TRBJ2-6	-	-	TGTGCCAGCAGTACAACGTCGACAGCTGGGGCCAACGTCCTGACTTTC	CASSTTSTAGANVLTF
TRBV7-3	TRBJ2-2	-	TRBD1	TGTGCCAGCAGCCCCCAGGGGGCAGGGGTTTCGACCGGGGAGCTGTTTTTT	CASSPQGAGVSTGELFF
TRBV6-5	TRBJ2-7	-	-	TGTGCCAGCAGTTACTCTTCGGCCTACGAGCAGTACTTC	CASSYSSAYEQYF
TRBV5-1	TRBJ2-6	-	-	TGCGCCAGCAGCTTCAGACAGTCGGCGGGGGCCAACGTCCTGACTTTC	CASSFRQSAGANVLTF
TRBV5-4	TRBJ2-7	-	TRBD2	TGTGCCAGCAGCTCCCTAGCGGGTCACCCCTACGAGCAGTACTTC	CASSSLAGHPYEQYF
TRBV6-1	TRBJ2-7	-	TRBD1	TGTGCCAGCAGTGAAGTAGGAACAGGGGATCACTTC	CASSEVGTGDHF
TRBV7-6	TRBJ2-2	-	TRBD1	TGTGCCAGCAGCCCCGGACAGGGAGGTGCCGGGGAGCTGTTTTTT	CASSPGQGGAGELFF
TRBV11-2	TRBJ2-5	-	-	TGTGCCAGCAGCTTAGATGGGCGGGCTTTGACCCAGTACTTC	CASSLDGRALTQYF
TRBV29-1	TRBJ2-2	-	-	TGCAGCGTTTATTACCAGGAGGCCAGCACCGGGGAGCTGTTTTTT	CSVYYQEASTGELFF
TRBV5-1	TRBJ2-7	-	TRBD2	TGCGCCAGCAGCTTGGAGCCACTAGCGGGAGAGTACGAGCAGTACTTC	CASSLEPLAGEYEQYF
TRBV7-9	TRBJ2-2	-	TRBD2	TGTGCCAGCAGCCTCGCGGGGGGCGGGGAGCTGTTTTTT	CASSLAGGGELFF
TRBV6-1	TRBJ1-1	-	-	TGTGCCAGCAGTCTACTCGCTACAGGTTACACTGAAGCTTTCTTT	CASSLLATGYTEAFF
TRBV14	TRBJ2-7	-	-	TGTGCCAGCAGCCAAGGGAACAGGGTAACCTACGAGCAGTACTTC	CASSQGNRVTYEQYF
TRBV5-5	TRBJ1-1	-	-	TGTGCCAGCAGCTTGGGCCAGGGGAAAGCTTTCTTT	CASSLGQGKAFF
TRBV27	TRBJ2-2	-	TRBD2	TGTGCCAGCGCCTACCCAAGCGGGAGTGTGACCGGGGAGCTGTTTTTT	CASAYPSGSVTGELFF
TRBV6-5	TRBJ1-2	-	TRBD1	TGTGCCAGCAGTTACTCGGCCGCAGGGGGTGACTATGGCTACACCTTC	CASSYSAAGGDYGYTF
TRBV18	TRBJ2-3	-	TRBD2	TGTGCCAGCAAGACTCTAGCGGGAGTAGAGACAGATACGCAGTATTTT	CASKTLAGVETDTQYF
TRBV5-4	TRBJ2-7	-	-	TGTGCCAGCAGCTTGGCCGGCGGCAGAGGTTACTCCTACGAGCAGTACTTC	CASSLAGGRGYSYEQYF
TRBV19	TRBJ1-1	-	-	TGTGCCAGTAGTATGGTGCGCGGGGGGGAGAACACTGAAGCTTTCTTT	CASSMVRGGENTEAFF
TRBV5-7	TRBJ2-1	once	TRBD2	TGTGCCAGCAGCTCATGGGGGCTAGCGGGGGGTAACAATGAGCAGTTCTTC	CASSSWGLAGGNNEQFF
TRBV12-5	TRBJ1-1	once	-	TGTGCTAGTGGTCCCGGGGGGATTGAAGCTTTCTTT	CASGPGGIEAFF
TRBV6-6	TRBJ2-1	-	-	TGTGCCAGCAGTTACGGGCGGGGTGTGCAGTTCTTC	CASSYGRGVQFF
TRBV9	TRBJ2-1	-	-	TGTGCCAGCAGCGTAGGTTTATCATCGGCCTACAATGAGCAGTTCTTC	CASSVGLSSAYNEQFF
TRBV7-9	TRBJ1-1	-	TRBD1	TGTGCCAGCAACAGGGGCACTGAAGCTTTCTTT	CASNRGTEAFF
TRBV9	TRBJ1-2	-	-	TGTGCCAGCAGCGTAGGTGAAGGGGTCAACTATGGCTACACCTTC	CASSVGEGVNYGYTF
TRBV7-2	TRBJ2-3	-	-	TGTGCCAGCAGCCCCGTATATGGGAGGACAGATACGCAGTATTTT	CASSPVYGRTDTQYF
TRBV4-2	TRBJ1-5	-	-	TGTGCCAGCAGCCAATCCGGGGGTGGCAATCAGCCCCAGCATTTT	CASSQSGGGNQPQHF
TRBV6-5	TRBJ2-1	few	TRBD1	TGTGCCAGCAGTTTTCGGACAGGGTTCAATGAGCAGTTCTTC	CASSFRTGFNEQFF
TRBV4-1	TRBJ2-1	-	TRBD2	TGCGCCAGCAGGGGACTAGCGGGCTCGGGGGTTGGAAATGAGCAGTTCTTC	CASRGLAGSGVGNEQFF
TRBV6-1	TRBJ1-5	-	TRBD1	TGTGCCAGCAGGGTCGGGACAGGAATCAATCAGCCCCAGCATTTT	CASRVGTGINQPQHF
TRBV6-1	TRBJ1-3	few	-	TGTGCCAGCAGCCCGGAACGCAGGGCTGGAAACACCATATATTTT	CASSPERRAGNTIYF